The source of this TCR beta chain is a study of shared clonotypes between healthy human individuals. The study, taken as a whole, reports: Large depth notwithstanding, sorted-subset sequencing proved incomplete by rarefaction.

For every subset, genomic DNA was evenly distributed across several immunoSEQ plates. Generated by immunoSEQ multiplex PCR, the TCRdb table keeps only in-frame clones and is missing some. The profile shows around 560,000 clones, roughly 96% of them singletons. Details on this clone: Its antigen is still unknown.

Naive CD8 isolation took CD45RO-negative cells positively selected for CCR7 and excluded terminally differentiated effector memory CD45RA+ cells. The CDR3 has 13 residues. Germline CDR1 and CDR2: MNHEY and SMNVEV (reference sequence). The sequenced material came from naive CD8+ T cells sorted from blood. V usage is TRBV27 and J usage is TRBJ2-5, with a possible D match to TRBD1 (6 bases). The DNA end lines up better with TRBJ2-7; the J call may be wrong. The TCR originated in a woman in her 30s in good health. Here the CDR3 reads CASSWTASSEQYF. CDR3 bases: TGTGCCAGCAGTTGGACAGCCTCTTCCGAGCAGTACTTC.